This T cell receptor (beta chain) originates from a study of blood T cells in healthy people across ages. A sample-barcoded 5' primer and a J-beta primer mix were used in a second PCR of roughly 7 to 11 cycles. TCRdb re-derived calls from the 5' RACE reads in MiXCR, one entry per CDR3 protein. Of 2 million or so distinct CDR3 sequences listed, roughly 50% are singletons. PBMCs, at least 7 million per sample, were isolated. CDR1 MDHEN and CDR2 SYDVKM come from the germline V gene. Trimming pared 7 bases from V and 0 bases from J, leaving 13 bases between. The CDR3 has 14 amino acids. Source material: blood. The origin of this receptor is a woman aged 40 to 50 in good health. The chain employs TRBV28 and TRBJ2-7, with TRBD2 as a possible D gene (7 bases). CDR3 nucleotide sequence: TGTGCCAGCACGGGGGGACAAAGCTCCTACGAGCAGTACTTC. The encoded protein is CASTGGQSSYEQYF. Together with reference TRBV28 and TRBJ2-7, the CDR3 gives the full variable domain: DVKVTQSSRYLVKRTGEKVFLECVQDMDHENMFWYRQDPGLGLRLIYFSYDVKMKEKGDIPEGYSVSREKKERFSLILESASTNQTSMYLCASTGGQSSYEQYFGPGTRLTVT.